The entry that follows covers one T cell receptor (beta chain) sequence. This receptor's antigen is unknown. No much larger clone is present one base from it, and per-base qualities are unavailable. This specimen belongs to a study of OX40 agonist ivuxolimab in advanced cancers. In the study overall: Ivuxolimab, which targeted the costimulatory receptor OX40 (CD134), was an agonistic, fully human IgG2 monoclonal antibody. Peripheral TCRbeta sequencing was intended to test whether TCR sequence diversity was altered and clonal T-cell expansion was caused by ivuxolimab. Among the roughly 52 dose-escalation patients, about 20 had hepatocellular carcinoma, 15 or so melanoma, 9 renal cell carcinoma and 9 head and neck cancer. A male proportion of 75% to 85% and a mean age of approximately 62 years, ranging from 23 to 79, were recorded for the dose-escalation cohort. Intravenous ivuxolimab was administered to patients every 2 weeks at six dose levels: 0.01, 0.1, 0.3, 1.5, 3 and 10 mg/kg. Prior anti-PD-1, anti-PD-L1 or anti-CTLA-4 therapy was permitted, and checkpoint inhibitors had been received by about 36% of dose-escalation patients. Partial responses occurred in three dose-escalation patients: two with cutaneous melanoma and one with hepatocellular carcinoma. The paper describes the monotherapy dose-escalation part (N ≈ 49 patients) of the phase I trial of ivuxolimab. The paper's findings and limits, for the study overall: On average, CD8+ T cells showed more expanded clones than CD4+ T cells after ivuxolimab. In the 0.1-3.0 mg/kg groups, partial responders had among the lowest normalized peripheral clonal expansion, particularly in CD8+ T cells. Low levels of normalized T-cell clonal expansion were also shown by some nonresponding patients. Antigen specificity was not determined for the clonally expanded peripheral T cells. Clonal expansion of both CD4+ and CD8+ blood T cells was observed from baseline to week 6 at doses 0.1 to 3.0 mg/kg.

Germline trimming: 5 bases from V, 4 bases from J; junction bases outside gene matches: 5. CDR1 and CDR2 were assigned from the germline V gene as SGHVS and FNYEAQ. Including the terminal cysteine and phenylalanine, the CDR3 comprises 14 residues. Left in the record is the CDR3 DNA by itself, 42 bases read in frame from the first base. The trial excluded patients who had a history of autoimmune disease or who were on systemic immunosuppression. Peripheral blood for TCR sequencing was collected from all dose cohorts at baseline, on cycle 4 day 1, and on cycle 7 day 1. The samples were taken from a phase I, first-in-human, multicenter, open-label dose-escalation trial of ivuxolimab. Adults with locally advanced or metastatic melanoma, renal cell, hepatocellular, or head and neck squamous cell carcinoma were enrolled in the trial. CD4+ and CD8+ T cells were sorted separately from peripheral blood before TCR sequencing.

To sequence the TCRbeta CDR3 region, genomic DNA was isolated from the sorted cells. The immunoSEQ Assay was used to sequence the TCRbeta CDR3 regions. TCRdb carries this immuneACCESS record with in-frame sequences only. Its versions omit some clonotypes, under half of them owing to an unresolved V gene in the studies checked, with the rest unexplained. This sample holds roughly 82,000 clones; about 90% were observed only once. About 9% of the sample belongs to the ten largest clones. The rearrangement joined TRBV7-6 to TRBJ1-3; the junction holds 7 bases that match TRBD1. The specimen was CD4+ or CD8+ T cells sorted from blood, collected in a trial of the OX40 agonist ivuxolimab. The sequence came from an adult with an advanced solid tumor such as melanoma, head and neck, liver or kidney cancer. The CDR3 reads CASSQGERGNTIYF. Here is the DNA: TGTGCCAGCAGCCAGGGGGAAAGGGGAAACACCATATATTTT.